This T cell receptor beta chain was profiled in a study of T cells in Graves' hyperthyroidism and ophthalmopathy. Study-level information: Before treatment of any kind, peripheral blood was taken at initial diagnosis.

With 6 bases clipped from V and 2 bases from J, the junction kept 6 bases outside the gene matches. The CDR3 loop spans 15 amino acids. The germline V gene encodes CDR1 ENHRY and CDR2 SYGVKD. Template material for amplifying TCR beta CDR3 regions consisted of RNA transcripts. In the first-round RT-PCR of the TCR CDR3, the HTBI primer set was used. Using its own MiXCR run on the multiplex PCR reads, TCRdb lists one record per CDR3 protein. The sample carries hundreds of thousands of distinct CDR3 sequences, approximately 15% recorded once. Only a few counts were recorded for this clonotype. This TCR derives from a woman aged 30 to 39 with Graves' hyperthyroidism. The J gene is TRBJ2-7, the V gene TRBV10-3; 11 bases map to TRBD1. The sequenced sample consisted of blood. CDR3 in DNA: TGTGCCATCAGCGCGGGGGACAGGGGGACCTACGAGCAGTACTTC. It encodes CAISAGDRGTYEQYF.